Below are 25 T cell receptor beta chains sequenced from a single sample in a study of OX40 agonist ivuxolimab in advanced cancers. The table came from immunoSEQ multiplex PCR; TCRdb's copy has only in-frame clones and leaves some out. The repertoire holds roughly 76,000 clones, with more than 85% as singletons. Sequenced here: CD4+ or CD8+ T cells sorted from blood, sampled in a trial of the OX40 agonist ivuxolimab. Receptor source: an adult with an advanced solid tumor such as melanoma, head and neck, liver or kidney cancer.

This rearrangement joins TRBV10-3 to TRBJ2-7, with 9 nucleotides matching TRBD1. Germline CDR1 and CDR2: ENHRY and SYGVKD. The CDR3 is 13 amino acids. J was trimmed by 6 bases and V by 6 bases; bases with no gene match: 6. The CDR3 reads CAISEQGAGEQYF. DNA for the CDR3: TGTGCCATCAGCGAACAGGGGGCTGGCGAGCAGTACTTC.

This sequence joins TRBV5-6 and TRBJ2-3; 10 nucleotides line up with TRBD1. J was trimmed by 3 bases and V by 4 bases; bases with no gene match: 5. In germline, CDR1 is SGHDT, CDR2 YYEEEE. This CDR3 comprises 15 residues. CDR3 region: CASSLGQGRTDTQYF. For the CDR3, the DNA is TGTGCCAGCAGCCTGGGACAGGGGAGGACAGATACGCAGTATTTT.

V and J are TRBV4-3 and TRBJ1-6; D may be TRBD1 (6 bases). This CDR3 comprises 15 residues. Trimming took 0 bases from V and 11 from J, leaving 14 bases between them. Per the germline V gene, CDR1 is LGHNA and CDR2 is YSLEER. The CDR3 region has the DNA TGCGCCAGCAGCCAAGATCGGGGCAGGGGAGCACCCCTCCACTTT. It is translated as CASSQDRGRGAPLHF.

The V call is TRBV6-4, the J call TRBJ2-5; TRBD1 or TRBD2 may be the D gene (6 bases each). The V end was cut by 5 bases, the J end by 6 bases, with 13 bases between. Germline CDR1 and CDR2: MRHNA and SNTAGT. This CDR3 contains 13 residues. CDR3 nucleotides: TGTGCCAGCAGTAGAGGGGGGTCTAAGACCCAGTACTTC. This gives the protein CASSRGGSKTQYF.

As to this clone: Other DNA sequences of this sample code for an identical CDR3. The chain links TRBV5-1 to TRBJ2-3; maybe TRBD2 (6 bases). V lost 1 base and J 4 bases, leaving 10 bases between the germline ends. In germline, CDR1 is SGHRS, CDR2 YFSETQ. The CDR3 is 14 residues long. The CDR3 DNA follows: TGCGCCAGCAGCTTGTCGGGGGAGGCAGATACGCAGTATTTT. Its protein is CASSLSGEADTQYF.

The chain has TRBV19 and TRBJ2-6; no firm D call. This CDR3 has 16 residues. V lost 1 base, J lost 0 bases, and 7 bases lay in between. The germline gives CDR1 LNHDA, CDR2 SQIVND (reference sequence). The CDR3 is CASSIAHSSGANVLTF. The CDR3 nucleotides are TGTGCCAGTAGTATAGCCCACTCCTCTGGGGCCAACGTCCTGACTTTC.

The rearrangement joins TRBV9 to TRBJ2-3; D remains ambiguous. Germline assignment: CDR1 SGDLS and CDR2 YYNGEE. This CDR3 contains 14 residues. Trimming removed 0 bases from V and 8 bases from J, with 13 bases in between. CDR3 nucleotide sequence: TGTGCCAGCAGCGTAGAGGCGGATTTGGGTACGCAGTATTTT. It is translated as CASSVEADLGTQYF. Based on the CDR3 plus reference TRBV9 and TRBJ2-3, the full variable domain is DSGVTQTPKHLITATGQRVTLRCSPRSGDLSVYWYQQSLDQGLQFLIQYYNGEERAKGNILERFSAQQFPDLHSELNLSSLELGDSALYFCASSVEADLGTQYFGPGTRLTVL.

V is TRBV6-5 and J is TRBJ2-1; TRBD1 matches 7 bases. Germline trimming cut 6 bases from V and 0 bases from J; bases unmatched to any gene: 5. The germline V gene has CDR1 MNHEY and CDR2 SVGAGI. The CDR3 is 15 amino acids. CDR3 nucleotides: TGTGCCAGCAGGTCGACAGGGAGCTCCTACAATGAGCAGTTCTTC. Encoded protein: CASRSTGSSYNEQFF.

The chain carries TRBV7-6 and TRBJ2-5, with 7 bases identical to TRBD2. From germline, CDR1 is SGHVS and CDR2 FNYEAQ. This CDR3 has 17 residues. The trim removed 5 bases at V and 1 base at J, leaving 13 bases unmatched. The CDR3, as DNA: TGTGCCAGCAGCGTAATACCCCCTGGCGGGGGCCAAGAGACCCAGTACTTC. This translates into CASSVIPPGGGQETQYF. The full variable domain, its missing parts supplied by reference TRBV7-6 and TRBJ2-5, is GAGVSQSPRYKVTKRGQDVALRCDPISGHVSLYWYRQALGQGPEFLTYFNYEAQQDKSGLPNDRFSAERPEGSISTLTIQRTEQRDSAMYRCASSVIPPGGGQETQYFGPGTRLLVL.

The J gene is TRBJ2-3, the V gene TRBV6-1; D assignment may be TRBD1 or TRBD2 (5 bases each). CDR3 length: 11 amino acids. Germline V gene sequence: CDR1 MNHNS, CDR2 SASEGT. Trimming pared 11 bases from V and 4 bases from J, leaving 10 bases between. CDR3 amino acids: CAATGPDTQYF. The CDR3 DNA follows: TGTGCCGCAACGGGGCCAGATACGCAGTATTTT.

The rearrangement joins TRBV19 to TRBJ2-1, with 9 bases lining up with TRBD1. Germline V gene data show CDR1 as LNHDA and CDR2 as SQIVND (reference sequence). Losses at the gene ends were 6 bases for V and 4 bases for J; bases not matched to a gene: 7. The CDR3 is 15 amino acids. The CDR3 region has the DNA TGTGCCAGTAGCCTAACAGGGGGCGCTTACAATGAGCAGTTCTTC. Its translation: CASSLTGGAYNEQFF.

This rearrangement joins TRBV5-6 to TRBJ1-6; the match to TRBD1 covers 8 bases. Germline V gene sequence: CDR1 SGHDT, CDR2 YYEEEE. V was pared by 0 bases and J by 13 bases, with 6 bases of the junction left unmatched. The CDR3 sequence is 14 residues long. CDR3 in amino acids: CASSLEDRASPLHF. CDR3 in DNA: TGTGCCAGCAGCTTGGAGGACAGGGCGTCCCCCCTCCACTTT.

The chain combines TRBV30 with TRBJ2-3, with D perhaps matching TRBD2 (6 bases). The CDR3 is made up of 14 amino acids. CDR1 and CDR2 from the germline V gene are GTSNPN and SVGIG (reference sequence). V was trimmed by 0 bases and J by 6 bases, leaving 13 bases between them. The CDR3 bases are TGTGCCTGGAGTGTCGCGGGGCCAGGGGATACGCAGTATTTT. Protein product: CAWSVAGPGDTQYF.

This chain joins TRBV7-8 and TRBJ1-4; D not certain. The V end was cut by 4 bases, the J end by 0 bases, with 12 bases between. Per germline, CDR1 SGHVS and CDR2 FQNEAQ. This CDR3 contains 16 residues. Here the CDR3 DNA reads TGTGCCAGCAGCTCTGAAGCTTACACAACTAATGAAAAACTGTTTTTT. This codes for CASSSEAYTTNEKLFF.

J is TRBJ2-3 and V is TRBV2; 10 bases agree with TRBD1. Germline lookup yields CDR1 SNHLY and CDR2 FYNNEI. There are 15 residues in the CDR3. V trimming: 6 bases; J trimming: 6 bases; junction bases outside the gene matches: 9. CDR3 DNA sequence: TGTGCCAGCAGACCCAAGACAGGGGGCGGTGATACGCAGTATTTT. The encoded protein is CASRPKTGGGDTQYF.

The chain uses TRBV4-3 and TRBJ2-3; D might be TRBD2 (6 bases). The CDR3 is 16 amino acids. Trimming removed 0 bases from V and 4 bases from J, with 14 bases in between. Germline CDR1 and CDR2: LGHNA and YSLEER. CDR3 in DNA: TGCGCCAGCAGCCAAGATTATCAGCGGGTCTCAGATACGCAGTATTTT. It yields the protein CASSQDYQRVSDTQYF.

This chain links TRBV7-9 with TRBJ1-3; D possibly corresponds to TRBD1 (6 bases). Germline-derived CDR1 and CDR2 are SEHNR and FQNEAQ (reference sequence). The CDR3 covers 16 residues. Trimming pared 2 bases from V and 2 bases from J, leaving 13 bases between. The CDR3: CASSLSQGRTGNTIYF. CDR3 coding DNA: TGTGCCAGCAGCTTAAGTCAGGGGAGGACTGGAAACACCATATATTTT.

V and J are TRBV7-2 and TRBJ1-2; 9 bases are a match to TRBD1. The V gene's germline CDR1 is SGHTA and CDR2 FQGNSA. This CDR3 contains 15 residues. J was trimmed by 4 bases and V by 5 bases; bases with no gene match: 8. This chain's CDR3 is CASSLQGTGPYGYTF. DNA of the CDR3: TGTGCCAGCAGCCTGCAAGGGACAGGGCCCTATGGCTACACCTTC. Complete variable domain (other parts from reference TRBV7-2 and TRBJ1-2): GAGVSQSPSNKVTEKGKDVELRCDPISGHTALYWYRQSLGQGLEFLIYFQGNSAPDKSGLPSDRFSAERTGGSVSTLTIQRTQQEDSAVYLCASSLQGTGPYGYTFGSGTRLTVV.

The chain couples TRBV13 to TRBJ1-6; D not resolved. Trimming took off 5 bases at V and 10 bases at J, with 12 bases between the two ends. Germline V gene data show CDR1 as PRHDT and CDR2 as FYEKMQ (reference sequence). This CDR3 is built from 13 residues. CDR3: CASSLNRQSPLHF. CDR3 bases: TGTGCCAGCAGCCTTAATCGGCAGTCACCCCTCCACTTT.

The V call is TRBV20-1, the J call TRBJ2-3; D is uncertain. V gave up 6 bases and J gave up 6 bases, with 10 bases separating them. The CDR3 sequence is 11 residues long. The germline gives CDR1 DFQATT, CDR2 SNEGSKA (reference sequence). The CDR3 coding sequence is TGCAGTGCCAGTGTTGTGGATACGCAGTATTTT. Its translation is CSASVVDTQYF.

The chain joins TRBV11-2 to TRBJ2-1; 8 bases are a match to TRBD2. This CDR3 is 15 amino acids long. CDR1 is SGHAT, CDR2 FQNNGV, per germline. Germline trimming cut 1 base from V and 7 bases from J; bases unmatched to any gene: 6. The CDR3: CASSLAGGLWNEQFF. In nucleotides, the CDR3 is TGTGCCAGCAGCTTAGCGGGGGGGCTCTGGAATGAGCAGTTCTTC.

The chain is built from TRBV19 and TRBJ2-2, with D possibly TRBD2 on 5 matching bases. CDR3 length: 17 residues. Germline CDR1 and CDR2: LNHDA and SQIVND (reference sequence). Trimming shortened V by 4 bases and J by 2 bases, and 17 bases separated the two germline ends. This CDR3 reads CASSTQEGRSNTGELFF. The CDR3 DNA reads TGTGCCAGTAGTACCCAAGAGGGCAGGTCAAACACCGGGGAGCTGTTTTTT. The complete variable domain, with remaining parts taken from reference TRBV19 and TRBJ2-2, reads DGGITQSPKYLFRKEGQNVTLSCEQNLNHDAMYWYRQDPGQGLRLIYYSQIVNDFQKGDIAEGYSVSREKKESFPLTVTSAQKNPTAFYLCASSTQEGRSNTGELFFGEGSRLTVL.

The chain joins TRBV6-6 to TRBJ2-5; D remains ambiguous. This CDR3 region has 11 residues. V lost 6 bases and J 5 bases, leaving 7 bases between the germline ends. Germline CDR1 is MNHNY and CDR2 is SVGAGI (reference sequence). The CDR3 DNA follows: TGTGCCAGCAGCCCTGGGGAGACCCAGTACTTC. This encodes CASSPGETQYF.

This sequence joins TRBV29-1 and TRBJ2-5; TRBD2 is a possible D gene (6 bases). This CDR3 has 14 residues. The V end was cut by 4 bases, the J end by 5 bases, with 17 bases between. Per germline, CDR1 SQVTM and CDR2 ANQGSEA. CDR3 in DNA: TGCAGCGTTGCGGGACTCCTACTTTTGGAGACCCAGTACTTC. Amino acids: CSVAGLLLLETQYF.

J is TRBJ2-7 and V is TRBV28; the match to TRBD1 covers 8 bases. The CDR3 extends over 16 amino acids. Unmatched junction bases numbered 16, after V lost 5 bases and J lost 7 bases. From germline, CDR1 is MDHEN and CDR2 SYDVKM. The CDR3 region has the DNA TGTGCCAGCAGTACCGGGACAGGTCCCAGGTTGGGGGAGCAGTACGTC. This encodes CASSTGTGPRLGEQYV.